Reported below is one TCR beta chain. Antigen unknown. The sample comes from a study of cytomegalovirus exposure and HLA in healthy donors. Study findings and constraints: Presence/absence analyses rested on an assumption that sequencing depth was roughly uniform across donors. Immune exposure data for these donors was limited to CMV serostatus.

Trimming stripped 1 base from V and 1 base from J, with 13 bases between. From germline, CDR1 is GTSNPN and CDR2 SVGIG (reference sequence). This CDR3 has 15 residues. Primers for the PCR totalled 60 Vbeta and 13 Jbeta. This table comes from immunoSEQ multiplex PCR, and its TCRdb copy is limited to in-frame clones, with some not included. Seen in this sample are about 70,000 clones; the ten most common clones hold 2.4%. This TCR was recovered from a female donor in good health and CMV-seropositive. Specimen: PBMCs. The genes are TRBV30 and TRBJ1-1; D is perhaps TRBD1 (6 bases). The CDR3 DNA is TGTGCCTGGAGTGACAAGGACAGACCGAACACTGAAGCTTTCTTT. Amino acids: CAWSDKDRPNTEAFF.